These 23 T cell receptor beta chains came from one sample sequenced in a study of cytomegalovirus exposure and HLA in healthy donors. PCR involved 60 Vbeta and 13 Jbeta primers. Assay: immunoSEQ multiplex PCR; the TCRdb copy retains only in-frame clones and omits some. The sample lists 60,000 to 90,000 clones, about 70% occurring once. The sample consisted of PBMCs. These TCRs come from a middle-aged man in good health and CMV-seropositive.

The rearrangement joins TRBV7-2 to TRBJ1-4; 9 bases fit TRBD1. The CDR3 runs 16 residues. The ends lost 5 bases at V and 3 bases at J; junction bases unmatched: 7. The germline V gene encodes CDR1 SGHTA and CDR2 FQGNSA. The CDR3 DNA reads as TGTGCCAGCAGCCAGCGACAGGGGGGATCTAATGAAAAACTGTTTTTT. Residues: CASSQRQGGSNEKLFF.

The chain couples TRBV18 to TRBJ1-2; D is possibly TRBD1 (5 bases). The V end lost 2 bases, the J end lost 2 bases, and 12 bases lay between the germline ends. Germline-derived CDR1 and CDR2 are KGHSH and LQKENI. This CDR3 spans 15 amino acids. CDR3 DNA sequence: TGTGCCAGCTCACCAGGGGCAGCTATAAACTATGGCTACACCTTC. Translating gives CASSPGAAINYGYTF.

This clone was found a few times. This sequence joins TRBV7-9 and TRBJ2-7; no clear D gene. Germline values: CDR1 SEHNR, CDR2 FQNEAQ (reference sequence). The CDR3 has 13 residues. V lost 5 bases and J lost 1, with 9 bases in between. Here the CDR3 DNA reads TGTGCCAGCAGCCACTTGGTGTCCTACGAGCAGTACTTC. It yields the protein CASSHLVSYEQYF.

The chain links TRBV15 to TRBJ2-3; D possibly corresponds to TRBD2 (5 bases). The V end lost 5 bases, the J end lost 5 bases, and 17 bases lay between the germline ends. The CDR3 runs 15 residues. Germline CDR1 reads LNHNV; CDR2 reads YYDKDF (reference sequence). The CDR3: CATSGLFGNEDTQYF. CDR3 coding DNA: TGTGCCACCAGCGGTCTCTTCGGGAATGAAGATACGCAGTATTTT.

The DNA of the CDR3 is TGTGCCAGCAGCTATACTAGCGGGAGTGTGAATACGCAGTATTTT. Translation gives CASSYTSGSVNTQYF. The V gene is TRBV5-4, the J gene TRBJ2-3; 11 nucleotides match TRBD2. Trimming at V came to 3 bases and at J to 7 bases, leaving 7 bases not matched to a gene. The CDR3 is 15 amino acids. Germline CDR1 reads SGHNT; CDR2 reads YYREEE (reference sequence).

As concerns this clone: The identical CDR3 is also encoded by other nucleotide sequences in the sample. This chain connects TRBV29-1 to TRBJ1-2; 7 bases line up with TRBD1. V shed 4 bases and J 8 bases; nucleotides not matched to a gene: 4. The CDR3 is 11 amino acids. CDR1 is SQVTM, CDR2 ANQGSEA, per germline. The CDR3 nucleotides read TGCAGCGTTGGACAGGGTGGCGGCTACACCTTC. It specifies CSVGQGGGYTF.

The chain couples TRBV29-1 to TRBJ2-3, with a weak D call TRBD1 (5 bases). V lost 6 bases, J lost 5 bases, and 12 bases lay in between. Germline V CDR1 and CDR2: SQVTM, ANQGSEA. The CDR3 spans 12 residues. The CDR3 region has the DNA TGCAGCGTAGAGCTTCAGGGAGATACGCAGTATTTT. It encodes CSVELQGDTQYF.

This clone was seen a few times. The chain employs TRBV9 and TRBJ1-1; no firm D call. This CDR3 is built from 14 residues. Trimming shortened V by 2 bases and J by 11 bases, and 19 bases separated the two germline ends. The germline V gene has CDR1 SGDLS and CDR2 YYNGEE. The DNA for the CDR3 is TGTGCCAGCAGCGTGGGGAGCCCCAGTTCTCAGGCTTTCTTT. Translating gives CASSVGSPSSQAFF.

The V call is TRBV30, the J call TRBJ2-7; 7 bases line up with TRBD1. Germline V gene sequence: CDR1 GTSNPN, CDR2 SVGIG (reference sequence). Germline trimming cut 4 bases from V and 3 bases from J; bases unmatched to any gene: 9. CDR3 size: 14 residues. CDR3 loop: CAWTEPGQFYEQYF. CDR3 sequence (DNA): TGTGCCTGGACCGAACCGGGACAGTTCTACGAGCAGTACTTC.

The V gene is TRBV5-4, the J gene TRBJ2-1, with TRBD2 matching 12 bases. V lost 4 bases to trimming and J lost 4 bases; unmatched junction nucleotides: 6. The CDR3 is 16 residues long. Germline CDR1 and CDR2: SGHNT and YYREEE (reference sequence). In DNA, the CDR3 is TGTGCCAGCAGCACCGGACTAGCGGGAAGGTACAATGAGCAGTTCTTC. Translation gives CASSTGLAGRYNEQFF.

The V gene is TRBV7-8, the J gene TRBJ2-7; D is unresolved. CDR1 and CDR2 (germline): SGHVS, FQNEAQ. This CDR3 has 15 amino acids. V lost 4 bases and J lost 2, with 15 bases in between. Here the CDR3 reads CASSSSPGLAYEQYF. As DNA, the CDR3 is TGTGCCAGCAGCTCCAGTCCGGGTCTTGCCTACGAGCAGTACTTC.

A few counts support this clone. The CDR3 DNA is TGTGCCAGCAGCACACAGGGGCGAAGCACTGAAGCTTTCTTT. Encoded protein: CASSTQGRSTEAFF. The rearrangement uses TRBV25-1 and TRBJ1-1; 7 positions agree with TRBD1. The CDR3 has 14 amino acids. J was trimmed by 4 bases and V by 6 bases; bases with no gene match: 8. In germline, CDR1 is MGHDK, CDR2 SYGVNS.

This clone was recorded a few times. The rearrangement links TRBV5-6 to TRBJ1-2; 7 bases match TRBD1. Germline trimming cut 4 bases from V and 5 bases from J; bases unmatched to any gene: 11. CDR1 is SGHDT and CDR2 is YYEEEE in the germline V gene. The CDR3 runs 15 residues. As DNA, the CDR3 is TGTGCCAGCAGCCCCGGACAGGAAAGAGGGTATGGCTACACCTTC. Amino acids: CASSPGQERGYGYTF.

The chain uses TRBV5-1 and TRBJ1-3; 7 positions match TRBD1. Trimming cost V 1 base and J 3 bases; bases outside gene matches: 1. The germline gives CDR1 SGHRS, CDR2 YFSETQ. The CDR3 covers 14 residues. The CDR3 sequence is CASSLTGVGNTIYF. CDR3 nucleotide sequence: TGCGCCAGCAGCTTGACAGGGGTTGGAAACACCATATATTTT. The entire variable domain, with the rest obtained from reference TRBV5-1 and TRBJ1-3, is as follows: KAGVTQTPRYLIKTRGQQVTLSCSPISGHRSVSWYQQTPGQGLQFLFEYFSETQRNKGNFPGRFSGRQFSNSRSEMNVSTLELGDSALYLCASSLTGVGNTIYFGEGSWLTVV.

This clone was found a few times. The V gene is TRBV29-1, the J gene TRBJ1-1; D uncertain. Per the germline V gene, CDR1 is SQVTM and CDR2 is ANQGSEA. The CDR3 contains 12 residues. Trimming took off 7 bases at V and 3 bases at J, with 12 bases between the two ends. The CDR3 sequence: CSAGRRDTEAFF. The DNA of the CDR3 is TGCAGCGCTGGAAGGCGGGACACTGAAGCTTTCTTT.

The V call is TRBV5-4, the J call TRBJ2-3; 7 bases map to TRBD1. After removal of 5 bases from V and 0 bases from J, the junction contained 6 bases not matched to a gene. CDR1 is SGHNT and CDR2 is YYREEE in the germline V gene (reference sequence). The CDR3 totals 15 residues. The CDR3 sequence is CASSYGQASTDTQYF. In DNA, the CDR3 is TGTGCCAGCAGTTATGGACAGGCTAGCACAGATACGCAGTATTTT.

This clone is a singleton in its sample. The chain links TRBV19 to TRBJ2-1, with 9 bases lining up with TRBD1. This CDR3 spans 16 amino acids. With 5 bases clipped from V and 8 bases from J, the junction kept 13 bases outside the gene matches. Germline V CDR1 and CDR2: LNHDA, SQIVND (reference sequence). The CDR3 sequence is CASSLLPRDRADEQFF. CDR3 nucleotide sequence: TGTGCCAGTAGTCTTCTCCCCCGGGACAGGGCCGATGAGCAGTTCTTC.

This chain's CDR3 is CASSLYLYNEQFF. DNA for the CDR3: TGTGCCAGCAGCTTGTATCTGTACAATGAGCAGTTCTTC. This chain joins TRBV5-4 and TRBJ2-1, with D unresolved. V lost 1 base and J 4 bases, leaving 6 bases between the germline ends. CDR1 is SGHNT, CDR2 YYREEE, per germline (reference sequence). The CDR3 covers 13 residues.

This chain uses TRBV7-9 with TRBJ2-6; the match to TRBD1 covers 12 bases. Trimming cost V 5 bases and J 4 bases; bases outside gene matches: 9. The CDR3 is 18 amino acids. Germline V gene lookup returns CDR1 SEHNR and CDR2 FQNEAQ (reference sequence). The CDR3 sequence: CASSPLGTGGSGANVLTF. DNA of the CDR3: TGTGCCAGCAGCCCCCTCGGGACAGGGGGCTCAGGGGCCAACGTCCTGACTTTC.

There are a few counts of this clone. The gene calls are TRBV5-4 and TRBJ2-7; D may be TRBD1 (6 bases). From germline, CDR1 is SGHNT and CDR2 YYREEE (reference sequence). V was cut by 3 bases and J by 1 base, with 8 bases left in between. The CDR3 length is 13 residues. This CDR3 reads CASSSDSSYEQYF. The CDR3 nucleotides are TGTGCCAGCAGCTCGGACAGTTCCTACGAGCAGTACTTC.

The chain employs TRBV25-1 and TRBJ2-5; weak D call: TRBD1 (5 bases). CDR3 length equals 14 residues. V gave up 4 bases and J gave up 7 bases, with 16 bases separating them. The germline V gene encodes CDR1 MGHDK and CDR2 SYGVNS. For the CDR3, the DNA is TGTGCCAGCAGTGGACAGAATTCATTAGGGACCCAGTACTTC. Protein: CASSGQNSLGTQYF. Using reference TRBV25-1 and TRBJ2-5 for the parts outside the CDR3, the full variable domain is EADIYQTPRYLVIGTGKKITLECSQTMGHDKMYWYQQDPGMELHLIHYSYGVNSTEKGDLSSESTVSRIRTEHFPLTLESARPSHTSQYLCASSGQNSLGTQYFGPGTRLLVL.

CDR3 nucleotides: TGTGCCAGCAGCGTAGCAGGGGCAAACTACGAGCAGTACTTC. Protein product: CASSVAGANYEQYF. This rearrangement joins TRBV9 to TRBJ2-5; a possible D gene is TRBD1 (6 bases). TRBJ2-7 matches the DNA end more closely, so the J call is doubtful. Germline V gene sequence: CDR1 SGDLS, CDR2 YYNGEE. The CDR3 length is 14 residues.

The chain recombines TRBV10-3 with TRBJ2-3; 10 nucleotides agree with TRBD2. V gave up 7 bases and J gave up 4 bases; unmatched junction bases: 11. The germline V gene encodes CDR1 ENHRY and CDR2 SYGVKD. The CDR3 has 16 residues. CDR3 amino acids: CAIKGGSGRVADTQYF. CDR3 bases: TGTGCCATCAAGGGGGGGAGCGGGAGGGTCGCAGATACGCAGTATTTT.